The 16 T cell receptor beta chains presented below share a single source sample, sequenced in a study of blood T cell repertoires in COVID-19. The assay was immunoSEQ multiplex PCR, and TCRdb's table has in-frame clones only and misses some. The sample lists 400,000 to 450,000 clones; 80% to 90% were seen once. Sample: PBMCs or T cells enriched from blood (not recorded which). These receptors were obtained from a young man who had recovered from COVID-19.

J is TRBJ2-1 and V is TRBV11-2; 11 positions agree with TRBD2. V was pared by 5 bases and J by 8 bases, with 8 bases of the junction left unmatched. CDR1 and CDR2 from the germline V gene are SGHAT and FQNNGV. The length of the CDR3 is 15 residues. The CDR3 loop is CASSLLAGAAYEQFF. CDR3 nucleotides: TGTGCCAGCAGCCTACTAGCGGGAGCGGCTTATGAGCAGTTCTTC.

The chain combines TRBV5-1 with TRBJ1-4, with D uncertain. Germline CDR1 and CDR2: SGHRS and YFSETQ. This CDR3 spans 15 amino acids. Trimming stripped 4 bases from V and 8 bases from J, with 18 bases between. This CDR3 reads CASSRWRGEDEKLFF. Written as DNA, the CDR3 is TGCGCCAGCAGCAGGTGGCGGGGAGAAGACGAAAAACTGTTTTTT.

This clone was counted between two and nine times. This sequence joins TRBV11-1 and TRBJ2-1; the match to TRBD2 covers 10 bases. V shed 6 bases and J 3 bases; nucleotides not matched to a gene: 5. The V gene's germline CDR1 is SGHAT and CDR2 FQDESV (reference sequence). The CDR3 loop spans 15 amino acids. The CDR3 is CASRETSGDYNEQFF. CDR3 DNA sequence: TGTGCCAGCAGGGAAACTAGCGGGGACTACAATGAGCAGTTCTTC.

The DNA for the CDR3 is TGTGCCACCATCCCGTCCAGAAACACCGGGGAGCTGTTTTTT. The encoded protein is CATIPSRNTGELFF. The chain carries TRBV10-3 and TRBJ2-2, with D uncertain. The CDR3 has 14 residues. Germline V gene data show CDR1 as ENHRY and CDR2 as SYGVKD. The V gene lost 10 bases and the J gene lost 2 bases, with 14 bases spanning the gap.

A note on this clone: This same CDR3 is encoded by further DNA sequences in the sample. This chain uses TRBV29-1 with TRBJ2-7; TRBD1 agrees at 10 bases. This CDR3 comprises 13 residues. Germline V lookup: CDR1 SQVTM, CDR2 ANQGSEA. V shed 6 bases and J 2 bases; nucleotides not matched to a gene: 4. The chain's CDR3 is CSVRTGGPYEQYF. The CDR3 DNA reads as TGCAGCGTAAGGACAGGGGGGCCCTACGAGCAGTACTTC.

The gene calls are TRBV2 and TRBJ1-4; 10 bases map to TRBD1. Trimming cost V 7 bases and J 7 bases; bases outside gene matches: 15. The CDR3 spans 17 residues. Per germline, CDR1 SNHLY and CDR2 FYNNEI. The CDR3, as DNA: TGTGCCAGCAACCCGGGACAGGGGCTCCGTAGTCGTGAAAAACTGTTTTTT. Amino acid sequence: CASNPGQGLRSREKLFF.

V and J are TRBV3-1 (or the pseudogene TRBV3-2) and TRBJ1-2, with D possibly TRBD1 on 5 matching bases. This CDR3 spans 17 amino acids. Germline values: CDR1 LGHDT, CDR2 YNNKEL (reference sequence). V lost 4 bases and J 1 base, leaving 19 bases between the germline ends. The CDR3 DNA reads TGTGCCAGCAGCCTGAACCTAAGACAGCATTTTAACTATGGCTACACCTTC. Encoded protein: CASSLNLRQHFNYGYTF.

V gene TRBV5-4 combines with J gene TRBJ1-1, with unresolved D. This CDR3 has 11 amino acids. Germline assignment: CDR1 SGHNT and CDR2 YYREEE (reference sequence). The germline V and J ends were trimmed by 4 bases and 8 bases, with 9 bases remaining between them. The CDR3 spells CASSAREEAFF. The CDR3 DNA is TGTGCCAGCAGCGCGAGGGAAGAAGCTTTCTTT.

The rearrangement links TRBV12-5 to TRBJ2-1; D ambiguous. The CDR3 totals 14 residues. The V end lost 1 base, the J end lost 4 bases, and 8 bases lay between the germline ends. The germline V gene has CDR1 LGHNT and CDR2 FRNRAP. CDR3 protein: CASGLGLFYNEQFF. The CDR3 DNA reads as TGTGCTAGTGGTTTGGGACTGTTTTACAATGAGCAGTTCTTC.

The rearrangement uses TRBV19 and TRBJ1-6; D unresolved. V dropped 0 bases and J dropped 6 bases, with 9 bases sitting between them. CDR1 is LNHDA and CDR2 is SQIVND in the germline V gene (reference sequence). The CDR3 totals 15 residues. The CDR3 sequence is CASSIDGLFNSPLHF. CDR3 DNA sequence: TGTGCCAGTAGTATAGACGGTCTTTTTAATTCACCCCTCCACTTT. The full variable domain, with the rest looked up from reference TRBV19 and TRBJ1-6, is DGGITQSPKYLFRKEGQNVTLSCEQNLNHDAMYWYRQDPGQGLRLIYYSQIVNDFQKGDIAEGYSVSREKKESFPLTVTSAQKNPTAFYLCASSIDGLFNSPLHFGNGTRLTVT.

CDR3 coding DNA: TGTGCCAGCAACAACCCAGGTGAGACTGAAGCTTTCTTT. Translating gives CASNNPGETEAFF. The rearrangement links TRBV7-8 to TRBJ1-1; no definite D call. Trimming left V 7 bases short and J 5 bases short, with 14 bases between. The CDR3 is 13 amino acids. Per germline, CDR1 SGHVS and CDR2 FQNEAQ.

The chain has TRBV5-5 and TRBJ1-2; D is unclear. The CDR3 is 12 amino acids. Trimming stripped 0 bases from V and 6 bases from J, with 6 bases between. CDR1 is SGHKS and CDR2 is YYEKEE in the germline V gene (reference sequence). CDR3 in amino acids: CASSLAGDGYTF. Here the CDR3 DNA reads TGTGCCAGCAGCTTGGCGGGAGATGGCTACACCTTC.

V gene TRBV7-9 combines with J gene TRBJ2-1; D is undetermined. The CDR3 is 13 amino acids. V was clipped by 2 bases and J by 5 bases, with 7 bases between them. Germline lookup yields CDR1 SEHNR and CDR2 FQNEAQ (reference sequence). This CDR3 is CASSLYRDNEQFF. CDR3 nucleotide sequence: TGTGCCAGCAGCTTATACCGAGACAATGAGCAGTTCTTC.

On this clone itself: This sample also contains other DNA sequences that code for the same CDR3. CDR3 bases: TGTGCCAGCAGCGTAGGTGGTAGCGGGATCTACGAGCAGTACTTC. It is translated as CASSVGGSGIYEQYF. The V gene is TRBV9, the J gene TRBJ2-7; 8 bases align to TRBD2. Germline trimming cut 0 bases from V and 3 bases from J; bases unmatched to any gene: 5. Germline V gene lookup returns CDR1 SGDLS and CDR2 YYNGEE. This CDR3 has 15 amino acids.

The chain links TRBV9 to TRBJ2-2; 7 nucleotides align to TRBD1. J gave up 6 bases and V 0 bases, and 2 bases lay outside the gene matches. The CDR3 runs 14 residues. Germline values: CDR1 SGDLS, CDR2 YYNGEE. The CDR3: CASSVEGGPGELFF. The CDR3 nucleotides are TGTGCCAGCAGCGTAGAAGGGGGCCCCGGGGAGCTGTTTTTT. Filled out from reference TRBV9 and TRBJ2-2, the complete variable domain reads DSGVTQTPKHLITATGQRVTLRCSPRSGDLSVYWYQQSLDQGLQFLIQYYNGEERAKGNILERFSAQQFPDLHSELNLSSLELGDSALYFCASSVEGGPGELFFGEGSRLTVL.

CDR3 in DNA: TGTGCCAGTAGTATATTAGGACAGGGGGCCAATGAGCAGTTCTTC. Its protein product is CASSILGQGANEQFF. The genes are TRBV19 and TRBJ2-1; 11 nucleotides line up with TRBD1. CDR1 is LNHDA and CDR2 is SQIVND in the germline V gene (reference sequence). The J segment lost 6 bases and the V segment lost 2 bases, leaving 3 bases of the junction unmatched. This CDR3 has 15 amino acids.